This T cell receptor beta chain was sequenced for a study of blood T cells in healthy people across ages. A J-beta primer mix and a sample-barcoded 5' primer were used in a second PCR of about 6 to 12 cycles. The template-switch adaptor, which had 12 random nucleotides, put a tag on each cDNA molecule. In TCRdb, the 5' RACE reads were re-called with MiXCR into one record per CDR3 protein. The sample holds some 760,000 distinct CDR3 sequences; about 25% are singletons and the top ten take under 4.5%. This clonotype was seen a few times. These sequences were also reported in another study, on T cells of mothers and their children.

The sequenced material came from blood. This clonotype was obtained from a boy aged 5-17 years in good health.

Here the CDR3 DNA reads TGTGCCAGCAGCACAGGGGGGTACTACAATGAGCAGTTCTTC. It encodes CASSTGGYYNEQFF. V and J are TRBV6-5 and TRBJ2-1; 8 bases line up with TRBD1. The CDR3 is made up of 14 amino acids. The J segment lost 3 bases and the V segment lost 6 bases, leaving 4 bases of the junction unmatched. Germline V gene sequence: CDR1 MNHEY, CDR2 SVGAGI.